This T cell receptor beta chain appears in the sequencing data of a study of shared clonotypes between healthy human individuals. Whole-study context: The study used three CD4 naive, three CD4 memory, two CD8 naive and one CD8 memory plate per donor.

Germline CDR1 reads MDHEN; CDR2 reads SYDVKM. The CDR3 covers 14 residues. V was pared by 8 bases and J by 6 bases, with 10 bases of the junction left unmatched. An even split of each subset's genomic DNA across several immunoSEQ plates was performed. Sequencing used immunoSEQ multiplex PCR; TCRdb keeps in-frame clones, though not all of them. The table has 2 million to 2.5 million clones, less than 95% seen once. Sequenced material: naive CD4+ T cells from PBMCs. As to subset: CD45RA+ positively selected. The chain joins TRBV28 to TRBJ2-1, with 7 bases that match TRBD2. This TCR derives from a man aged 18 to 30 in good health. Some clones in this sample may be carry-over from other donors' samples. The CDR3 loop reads CASGLAGDRNEQFF. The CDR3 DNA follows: TGTGCCAGCGGCCTTGCGGGGGATCGCAATGAGCAGTTCTTC. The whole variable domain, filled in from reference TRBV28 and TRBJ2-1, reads DVKVTQSSRYLVKRTGEKVFLECVQDMDHENMFWYRQDPGLGLRLIYFSYDVKMKEKGDIPEGYSVSREKKERFSLILESASTNQTSMYLCASGLAGDRNEQFFGPGTRLTVL.